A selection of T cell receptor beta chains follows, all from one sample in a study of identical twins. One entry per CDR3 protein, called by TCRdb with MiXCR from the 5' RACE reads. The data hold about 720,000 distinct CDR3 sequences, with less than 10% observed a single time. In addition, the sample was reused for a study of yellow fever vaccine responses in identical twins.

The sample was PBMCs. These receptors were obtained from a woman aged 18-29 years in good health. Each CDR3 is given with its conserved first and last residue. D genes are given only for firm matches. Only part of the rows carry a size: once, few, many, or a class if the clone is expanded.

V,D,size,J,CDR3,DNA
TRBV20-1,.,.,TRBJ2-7,CSASQRTGRAYEQYF,TGCAGTGCTTCCCAAAGGACAGGGAGGGCCTACGAGCAGTACTTC
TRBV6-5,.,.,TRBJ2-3,CASSYQGGALSTDTQYF,TGTGCCAGCAGTTACCAGGGCGGGGCGTTGAGCACAGATACGCAGTATTTT
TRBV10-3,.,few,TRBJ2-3,CAITSRGGTDTQYF,TGTGCCATCACATCGCGGGGAGGCACAGATACGCAGTATTTT
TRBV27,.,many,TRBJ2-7,CASSLDSGSYEQYF,TGTGCCAGCAGTTTAGACTCAGGAAGCTACGAGCAGTACTTC
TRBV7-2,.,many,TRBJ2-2,CASSRSTGELFF,TGTGCCAGCAGCCGTAGTACCGGGGAGCTGTTTTTT
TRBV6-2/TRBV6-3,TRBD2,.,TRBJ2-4,CASTPRGLAVAKNIQYF,TGTGCCAGCACCCCAAGAGGACTAGCGGTAGCCAAAAACATTCAGTACTTC
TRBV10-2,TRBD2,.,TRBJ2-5,CASSGLIRFGRGETQYF,TGCGCCAGCAGTGGCCTAATCCGGTTCGGGAGGGGGGAGACCCAGTACTTC
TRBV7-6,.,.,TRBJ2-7,CASSFNLQGEQYF,TGTGCCAGCAGCTTCAACCTACAGGGCGAGCAGTACTTC
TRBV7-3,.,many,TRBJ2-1,CASSRTSANEQFF,TGTGCCAGCAGCCGAACTAGTGCCAATGAGCAGTTCTTC
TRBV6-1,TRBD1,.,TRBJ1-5,CASIRGDRGNQPQHF,TGTGCCAGCATCAGGGGGGACAGGGGCAATCAGCCCCAGCATTTT
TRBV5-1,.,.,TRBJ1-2,CASSLSYGFETGYTF,TGCGCCAGCAGCTTGTCTTATGGGTTTGAAACTGGCTACACCTTC
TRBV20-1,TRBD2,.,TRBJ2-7,CSAIHTSGLGVYEQYF,TGCAGTGCTATACATACAAGTGGACTAGGTGTCTACGAGCAGTACTTC
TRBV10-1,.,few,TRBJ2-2,CASKDGNTGELFF,TGCGCCAGCAAGGACGGTAACACCGGGGAGCTGTTTTTT
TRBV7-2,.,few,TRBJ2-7,CASSLEVGFTYEQYF,TGTGCCAGCAGCTTAGAGGTCGGCTTTACCTACGAGCAGTACTTC
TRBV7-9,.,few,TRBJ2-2,CANGIVVTGELFF,TGTGCCAACGGGATCGTTGTAACCGGGGAGCTGTTTTTT
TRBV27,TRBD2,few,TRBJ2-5,CASSPGTSGGTKETQYF,TGTGCCAGCAGTCCGGGGACTAGCGGGGGTACGAAAGAGACCCAGTACTTC
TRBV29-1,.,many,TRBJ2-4,CSVESGAKNIQYF,TGCAGCGTTGAATCAGGGGCCAAAAACATTCAGTACTTC
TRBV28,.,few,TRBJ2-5,CASSSTDGPPKETQYF,TGTGCCAGCAGTTCCACGGACGGTCCCCCTAAAGAGACCCAGTACTTC
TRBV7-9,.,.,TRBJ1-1,CASSRSGGNTEAFF,TGTGCCAGCAGCCGATCTGGGGGAAACACTGAAGCTTTCTTT
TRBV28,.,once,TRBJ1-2,CASSLSFPIHGYTF,TGTGCCAGCAGTTTATCATTCCCCATCCATGGCTACACCTTC
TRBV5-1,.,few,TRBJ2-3,CASSPDKTGDTQYF,TGCGCCAGCAGCCCCGACAAGACTGGAGATACGCAGTATTTT
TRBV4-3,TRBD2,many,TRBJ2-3,CASSQSLAGGPQDTQYF,TGCGCCAGCAGCCAGTCCTTGGCGGGAGGGCCCCAAGATACGCAGTATTTT
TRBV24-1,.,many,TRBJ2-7,CATRSYEQYF,TGTGCCACCAGAAGCTACGAGCAGTACTTC
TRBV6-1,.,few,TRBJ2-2,CASSPRATRLLSGELFF,TGTGCCAGCAGCCCCAGAGCGACAAGGCTATTATCCGGGGAGCTGTTTTTT
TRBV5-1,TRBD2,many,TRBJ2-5,CASSLEAGSQETQYF,TGCGCCAGCAGCTTGGAAGCGGGAAGCCAAGAGACCCAGTACTTC
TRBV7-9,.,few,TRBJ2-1,CASSLGWGGDFEQFF,TGTGCCAGCAGCTTAGGGTGGGGGGGCGACTTTGAGCAGTTCTTC
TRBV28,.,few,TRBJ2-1,CASSFSPAGSEQFF,TGTGCCAGCAGTTTCAGTCCGGCGGGCAGTGAGCAGTTCTTC
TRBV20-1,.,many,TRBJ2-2,CSASRQGGTGELFF,TGCAGTGCTAGTCGTCAGGGGGGCACCGGGGAGCTGTTTTTT
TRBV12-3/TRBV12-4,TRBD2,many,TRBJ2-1,CASTPGLAGGRQQFF,TGTGCCAGCACTCCGGGACTAGCGGGAGGTAGGCAGCAGTTCTTC